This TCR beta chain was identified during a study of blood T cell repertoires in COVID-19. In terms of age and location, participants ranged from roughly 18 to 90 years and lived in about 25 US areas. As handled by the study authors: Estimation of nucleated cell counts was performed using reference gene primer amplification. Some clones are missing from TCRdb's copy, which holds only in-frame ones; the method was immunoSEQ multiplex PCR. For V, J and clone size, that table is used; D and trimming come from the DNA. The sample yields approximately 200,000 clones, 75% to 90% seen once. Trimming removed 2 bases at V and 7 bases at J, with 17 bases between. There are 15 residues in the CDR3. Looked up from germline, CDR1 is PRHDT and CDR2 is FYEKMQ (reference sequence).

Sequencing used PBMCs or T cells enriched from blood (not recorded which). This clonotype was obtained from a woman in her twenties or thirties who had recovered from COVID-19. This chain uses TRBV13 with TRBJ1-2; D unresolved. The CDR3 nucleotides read TGTGCCAGCAGCTTACTCGGAGGGAGGCGCTCTGGCTACACCTTC. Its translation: CASSLLGGRRSGYTF.